The 6 T cell receptor beta chains below come from one sample, sequenced in a study of shared clonotypes between healthy human individuals. Profiling relied on immunoSEQ multiplex PCR, and the TCRdb table lists in-frame clones only, not all of them. The data contain approximately 2.5 million clones, roughly 93% of them singletons. The sequencing sample was made of naive CD4+ T cells from PBMCs. The subset here: CD45RA+ positively selected. The receptors shown here come from a man younger than 35 in good health. Some clones in this sample may be carry-over from other donors' samples.

This chain joins TRBV11-1 and TRBJ2-1; possibly TRBD1 or TRBD2 for D (6 bases each). CDR1 and CDR2 (germline): SGHAT, FQDESV (reference sequence). V was shortened by 2 bases and J by 3 bases, with 23 bases between the two germline ends. CDR3 length: 19 residues. The DNA for the CDR3 is TGTGCCAGCAGCTTAAACGTAGCAGGGGCGGCTAGCGTCTACAATGAGCAGTTCTTC. This translates into CASSLNVAGAASVYNEQFF. Filled out from reference TRBV11-1 and TRBJ2-1, the complete variable domain reads EAEVAQSPRYKITEKSQAVAFWCDPISGHATLYWYRQILGQGPELLVQFQDESVVDDSQLPKDRFSAERLKGVDSTLKIQPAELGDSAMYLCASSLNVAGAASVYNEQFFGPGTRLTVL.

J is TRBJ2-1 and V is TRBV15, with TRBD2 matching 15 bases. The CDR3 has 19 amino acids. Losses at the gene ends were 0 bases for V and 7 bases for J; bases not matched to a gene: 10. Germline V CDR1 and CDR2: LNHNV, YYDKDF (reference sequence). As DNA, the CDR3 is TGTGCCACCAGCAGAGAAGCCCTTCGGACTAGCGGGAGGGAGAATGAGCAGTTCTTC. This translates into CATSREALRTSGRENEQFF.

This clone was observed a handful of times. The V and J genes are TRBV7-9 and TRBJ2-3; maybe TRBD1 (5 bases). V was shortened by 5 bases and J by 5 bases, with 8 bases between the two germline ends. The CDR3 contains 12 residues. Per germline, CDR1 SEHNR and CDR2 FQNEAQ (reference sequence). The CDR3 DNA follows: TGTGCCAGCAGCATTACAGGAGATACGCAGTATTTT. This translates into CASSITGDTQYF.

V usage is TRBV18 and J usage is TRBJ1-3; a weak D match, TRBD1 (5 bases). Germline V gene lookup returns CDR1 KGHSH and CDR2 LQKENI. This CDR3 spans 14 amino acids. V lost 5 bases to trimming and J lost 0 bases, with 8 bases between them. The CDR3 nucleotides read TGTGCCAGCTCATCTGACAGCTCTGGAAACACCATATATTTT. It specifies CASSSDSSGNTIYF.

The chain uses TRBV6-1 and TRBJ1-1, with D unresolved. The CDR3 covers 15 residues. V was clipped by 6 bases and J by 4 bases, with 18 bases between them. CDR1 and CDR2 (germline): MNHNS, SASEGT. CDR3 DNA: TGTGCCAGCAGCCGCCTAGGTCCGGTAGGCACTGAAGCTTTCTTT. It is translated as CASSRLGPVGTEAFF.

A note on this clone: The same CDR3 can be traced to other DNA sequences in this sample. This chain links TRBV6-1 with TRBJ2-7; no clear D. Germline CDR1 reads MNHNS; CDR2 reads SASEGT. The CDR3 length is 12 residues. V was clipped by 4 bases and J by 3 bases, with 7 bases between them. As DNA, the CDR3 is TGTGCCAGCAGTGGGAGACGCTACGAGCAGTACTTC. Translating it yields CASSGRRYEQYF.